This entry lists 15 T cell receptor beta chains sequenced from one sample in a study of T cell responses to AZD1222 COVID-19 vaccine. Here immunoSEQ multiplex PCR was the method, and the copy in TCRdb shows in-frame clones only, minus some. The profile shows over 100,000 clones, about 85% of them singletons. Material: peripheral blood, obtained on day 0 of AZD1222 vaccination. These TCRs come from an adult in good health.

The CDR3 sequence: CASSLGQGRSDTQYF. As DNA, the CDR3 is TGTGCCAGCAGCTTAGGGCAGGGGAGGTCAGATACGCAGTATTTT. This chain uses TRBV7-2 with TRBJ2-3; D assignment may be TRBD1 or TRBD2 (6 bases each). The CDR3 runs 15 residues. Germline V gives CDR1 SGHTA, CDR2 FQGNSA. V was clipped by 1 base and J by 4 bases, with 12 bases between them.

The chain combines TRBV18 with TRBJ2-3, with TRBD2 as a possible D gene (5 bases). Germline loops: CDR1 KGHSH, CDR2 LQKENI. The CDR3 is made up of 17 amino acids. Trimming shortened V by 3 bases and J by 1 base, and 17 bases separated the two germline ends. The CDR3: CASSPNGVAGGTDTQYF. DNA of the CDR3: TGTGCCAGCTCACCCAACGGGGTAGCCGGGGGCACAGATACGCAGTATTTT.

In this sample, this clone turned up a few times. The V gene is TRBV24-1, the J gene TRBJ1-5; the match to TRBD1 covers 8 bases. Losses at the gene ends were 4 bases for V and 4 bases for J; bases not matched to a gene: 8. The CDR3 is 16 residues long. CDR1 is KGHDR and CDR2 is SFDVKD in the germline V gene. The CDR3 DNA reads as TGTGCCACCAGTGACCGCGACAGGGGATTTAATCAGCCCCAGCATTTT. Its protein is CATSDRDRGFNQPQHF.

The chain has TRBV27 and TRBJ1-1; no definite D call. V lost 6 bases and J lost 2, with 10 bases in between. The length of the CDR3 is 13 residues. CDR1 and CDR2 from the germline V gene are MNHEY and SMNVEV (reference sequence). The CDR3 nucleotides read TGTGCCAGCAGCGTAACTTTTAACACTGAAGCTTTCTTT. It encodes CASSVTFNTEAFF.

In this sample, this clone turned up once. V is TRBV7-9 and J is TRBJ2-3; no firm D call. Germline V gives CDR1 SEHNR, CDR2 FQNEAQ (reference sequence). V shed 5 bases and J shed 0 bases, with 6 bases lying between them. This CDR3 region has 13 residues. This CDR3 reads CASSPLSTDTQYF. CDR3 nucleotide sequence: TGTGCCAGCAGCCCTTTAAGCACAGATACGCAGTATTTT. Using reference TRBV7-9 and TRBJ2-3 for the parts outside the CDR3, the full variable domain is DTGVSQNPRHKITKRGQNVTFRCDPISEHNRLYWYRQTLGQGPEFLTYFQNEAQLEKSRLLSDRFSAERPKGSFSTLEIQRTEQGDSAMYLCASSPLSTDTQYFGPGTRLTVL.

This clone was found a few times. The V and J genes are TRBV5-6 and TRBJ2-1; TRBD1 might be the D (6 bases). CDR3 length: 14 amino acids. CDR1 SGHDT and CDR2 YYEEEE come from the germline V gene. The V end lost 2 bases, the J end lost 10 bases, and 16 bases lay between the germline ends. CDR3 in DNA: TGTGCCAGCAGCTTCGGACAGTTTTACATCGAGCAGTTCTTC. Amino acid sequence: CASSFGQFYIEQFF. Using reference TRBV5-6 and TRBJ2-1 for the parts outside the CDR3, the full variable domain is DAGVTQSPTHLIKTRGQQVTLRCSPKSGHDTVSWYQQALGQGPQFIFQYYEEEERQRGNFPDRFSGHQFPNYSSELNVNALLLGDSALYLCASSFGQFYIEQFFGPGTRLTVL.

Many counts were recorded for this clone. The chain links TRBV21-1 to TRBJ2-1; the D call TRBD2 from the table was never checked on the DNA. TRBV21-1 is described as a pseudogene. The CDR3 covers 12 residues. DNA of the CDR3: TGTGCCAGCACCGGACTGGACAATGAGCAGTTCTTC. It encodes CASTGLDNEQFF.

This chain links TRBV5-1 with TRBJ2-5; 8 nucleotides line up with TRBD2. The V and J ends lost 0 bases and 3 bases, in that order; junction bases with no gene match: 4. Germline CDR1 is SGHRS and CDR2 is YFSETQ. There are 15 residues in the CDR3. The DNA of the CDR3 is TGCGCCAGCAGCTTGGTTGACGGGGGGGAAGAGACCCAGTACTTC. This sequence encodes CASSLVDGGEETQYF.

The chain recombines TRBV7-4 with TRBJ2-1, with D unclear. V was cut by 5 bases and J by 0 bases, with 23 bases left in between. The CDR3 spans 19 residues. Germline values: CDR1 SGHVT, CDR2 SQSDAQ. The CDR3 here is CASSRERWVAASSYNEQFF. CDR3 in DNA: TGTGCCAGCAGCCGAGAGAGGTGGGTAGCAGCGAGCTCCTACAATGAGCAGTTCTTC.

In nucleotides, the CDR3 is TGTGCCAGCAGCTCTATCCTTGGACAGGCCCTCACAGATACGCAGTATTTT. Amino acids: CASSSILGQALTDTQYF. This chain joins TRBV7-2 and TRBJ2-3, with 7 nucleotides matching TRBD1. The CDR3 has 17 residues. Germline V CDR1 and CDR2: SGHTA, FQGNSA. V gave up 4 bases and J gave up 2 bases; unmatched junction bases: 12.

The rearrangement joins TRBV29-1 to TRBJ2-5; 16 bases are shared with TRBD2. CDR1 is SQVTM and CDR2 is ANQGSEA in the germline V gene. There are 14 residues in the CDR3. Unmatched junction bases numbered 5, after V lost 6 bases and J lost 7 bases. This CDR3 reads CSVGTSGGAGTQYF. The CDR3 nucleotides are TGCAGCGTAGGGACTAGCGGGGGGGCAGGGACCCAGTACTTC.

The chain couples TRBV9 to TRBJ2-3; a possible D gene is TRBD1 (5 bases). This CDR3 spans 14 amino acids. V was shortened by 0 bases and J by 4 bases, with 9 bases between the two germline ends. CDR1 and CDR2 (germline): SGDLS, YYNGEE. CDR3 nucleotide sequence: TGTGCCAGCAGCGTAGAGGGGCCCCCAGATACGCAGTATTTT. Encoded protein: CASSVEGPPDTQYF.

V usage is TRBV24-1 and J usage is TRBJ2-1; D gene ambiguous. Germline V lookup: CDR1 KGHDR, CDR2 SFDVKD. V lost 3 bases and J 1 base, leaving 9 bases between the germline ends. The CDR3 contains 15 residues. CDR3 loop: CATSDPLASYNEQFF. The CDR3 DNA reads TGTGCCACCAGTGATCCCTTAGCATCCTACAATGAGCAGTTCTTC.

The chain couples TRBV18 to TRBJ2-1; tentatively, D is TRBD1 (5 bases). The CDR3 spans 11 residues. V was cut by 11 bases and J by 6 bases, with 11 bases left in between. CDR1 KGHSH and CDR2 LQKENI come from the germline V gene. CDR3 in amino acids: CAGAGSNEQFF. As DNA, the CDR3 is TGTGCCGGCGCAGGGTCCAATGAGCAGTTCTTC.

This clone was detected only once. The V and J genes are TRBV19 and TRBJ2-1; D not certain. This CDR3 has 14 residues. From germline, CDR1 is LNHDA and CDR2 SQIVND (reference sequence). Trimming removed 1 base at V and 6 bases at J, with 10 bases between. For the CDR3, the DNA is TGTGCCAGTAGTATAGGGGTTGCGATCAATGAGCAGTTCTTC. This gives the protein CASSIGVAINEQFF.